A selection of T cell receptor beta chains follows, all from one sample in a study of shared clonotypes between healthy human individuals. The method was immunoSEQ multiplex PCR; TCRdb's version includes in-frame clones alone and lacks a portion of them. This table holds more than 400,000 clones, over 70% found once. What was sequenced was PBMCs. Receptors originate from a woman aged 35 to 49 in good health. Some clones in this sample may be carry-over from other donors' samples. The CDR3 runs from the conserved cysteine through the conserved F or W. D genes are given only for firm matches. Clone sizes are given selectively: once, few, many, or a class where the clone is expanded.

d_call	clone_size	j_call	v_call	cdr3_aa	cdr3_nt
.	once	TRBJ1-2	TRBV7-3	CASSLRGSGAIYGYTF	TGTGCCAGCAGCTTAAGAGGTTCAGGGGCGATCTATGGCTACACCTTC
.	.	TRBJ1-1	TRBV11-2	CASSFGENTEAFF	TGTGCCAGCAGCTTTGGTGAGAACACTGAAGCTTTCTTT
TRBD2	.	TRBJ2-7	TRBV5-5	CASSPPGTRSYEQYF	TGTGCCAGCAGCCCCCCCGGGACTAGGAGCTACGAGCAGTACTTC
.	few	TRBJ2-3	TRBV19	CASSIDRDTSSTDTQYF	TGTGCCAGTAGTATAGACCGGGACACCTCTAGCACAGATACGCAGTATTTT
TRBD2	.	TRBJ2-7	TRBV30	CAWSVWTSGTYEQYF	TGTGCCTGGAGTGTATGGACTAGCGGGACCTACGAGCAGTACTTC
.	once	TRBJ1-5	TRBV7-8	CASSLFFSGTNQPQHF	TGTGCCAGCAGCTTATTTTTCTCAGGGACTAATCAGCCCCAGCATTTT
.	.	TRBJ1-1	TRBV19	CASSIGGWQNTEAFF	TGTGCCAGTAGTATAGGGGGGTGGCAGAACACTGAAGCTTTCTTT
.	.	TRBJ2-3	TRBV7-2	CASTRGRVDTQYF	TGTGCCAGCACCAGGGGCAGGGTGGATACGCAGTATTTT
.	.	TRBJ1-2	TRBV6-6	CASSYSPTGYGYTF	TGTGCCAGCAGTTACTCGCCGACAGGATATGGCTACACCTTC
.	.	TRBJ2-7	TRBV5-1	CASSATVSYEQYF	TGCGCCAGCAGCGCCACAGTCTCCTACGAGCAGTACTTC
.	.	TRBJ2-1	TRBV9	CASTRKGSGVYNEQFF	TGTGCCAGCACCCGTAAAGGGAGTGGGGTCTACAATGAGCAGTTCTTC
TRBD1	.	TRBJ1-4	TRBV28	CASSFGGQGREKLFF	TGTGCCAGCAGTTTTGGGGGACAGGGTAGAGAAAAACTGTTTTTT
.	.	TRBJ2-2	TRBV11-3	CASSLLPSGNTGELFF	TGTGCCAGCAGCCTCCTTCCAAGTGGAAACACCGGGGAGCTGTTTTTT
.	once	TRBJ2-2	TRBV30	CAWSKELRNTGELFF	TGTGCCTGGAGTAAGGAACTGAGGAACACCGGGGAGCTGTTTTTT
.	.	TRBJ2-3	TRBV11-2	CASSSADPSTDTQYF	TGTGCCAGCAGCTCAGCGGACCCTAGCACAGATACGCAGTATTTT
.	.	TRBJ1-5	TRBV28	CASSLPGTNQPQHF	TGTGCCAGCAGTTTACCGGGGACTAATCAGCCCCAGCATTTT
.	.	TRBJ2-7	TRBV2	CASSVDSYEQYF	TGTGCCAGCAGTGTAGACTCCTACGAGCAGTACTTC
.	.	TRBJ2-5	TRBV5-6	CASSPSGYLGETQYF	TGTGCCAGCAGCCCCTCCGGTTACCTGGGGGAGACCCAGTACTTC
.	.	TRBJ2-3	TRBV6-4	CASSSELGPDTQYF	TGTGCCAGCAGTTCCGAACTAGGTCCAGATACGCAGTATTTT
.	few	TRBJ1-1	TRBV30	CAWSVSGHGYTEAFF	TGTGCCTGGAGTGTAAGCGGCCACGGGTACACTGAAGCTTTCTTT
.	.	TRBJ2-7	TRBV5-4	CASSSRTVLPLEQYF	TGTGCCAGCAGCTCACGGACCGTCCTGCCCCTCGAGCAGTACTTC
TRBD2	.	TRBJ2-2	TRBV7-3	CASSLILAGGFAGELFF	TGTGCCAGCAGCTTAATATTAGCGGGAGGATTCGCCGGGGAGCTGTTTTTT
.	.	TRBJ1-1	TRBV5-1	CASSTGTENTEAFF	TGCGCCAGCAGCACTGGGACCGAGAACACTGAAGCTTTCTTT
.	.	TRBJ2-6	TRBV5-6	CASSLDGLTGANVLTF	TGTGCCAGCAGCTTGGATGGCTTAACTGGGGCCAACGTCCTGACTTTC
.	once	TRBJ2-7	TRBV7-8	CASRPRDGEQYF	TGTGCCAGCAGACCGAGAGACGGCGAGCAGTACTTC
.	.	TRBJ2-7	TRBV7-8	CASSTREGASYEQYF	TGTGCCAGCTCTACCCGGGAGGGGGCCTCCTACGAGCAGTACTTC
.	.	TRBJ1-4	TRBV9	CASIYINEKLFF	TGTGCCAGCATCTACATAAATGAAAAACTGTTTTTT
.	.	TRBJ1-5	TRBV19	CASSTHGLPQHF	TGTGCCAGTAGTACTCACGGGTTGCCCCAGCATTTT
.	.	TRBJ2-1	TRBV5-1	CASSLSGASSYNEQFF	TGCGCCAGCAGCTTGTCAGGGGCAAGCAGCTACAATGAGCAGTTCTTC
TRBD1	.	TRBJ2-5	TRBV2	CASKVSTGTGLETQYF	TGTGCCAGCAAGGTTTCAACCGGGACAGGGCTAGAGACCCAGTACTTC
.	.	TRBJ1-5	TRBV6-1	CASSEQPNIAVGNQPQHF	TGTGCCAGCAGTGAACAACCTAATATAGCCGTAGGAAATCAGCCCCAGCATTTT
TRBD1	once	TRBJ2-2	TRBV11-1	CASSLVGQGHLNTGELFF	TGTGCCAGCAGCTTAGTGGGACAGGGACACTTGAACACCGGGGAGCTGTTTTTT
.	.	TRBJ1-4	TRBV2	CASRGGFATNEKLFF	TGTGCCAGCAGGGGGGGATTCGCAACTAATGAAAAACTGTTTTTT
.	.	TRBJ1-2	TRBV19	CASSTAGEAYGYTF	TGTGCCAGTAGTACGGCAGGGGAAGCCTATGGCTACACCTTC
.	.	TRBJ1-5	TRBV28	CASRKQGGNQPQHF	TGTGCCAGCAGAAAACAGGGAGGCAATCAGCCCCAGCATTTT
.	many	TRBJ1-2	TRBV6-5	CASSYSGQFSNYGYTF	TGTGCCAGCAGTTACTCGGGACAATTTTCTAACTATGGCTACACCTTC
.	.	TRBJ2-5	TRBV18	CASSQYQETQYF	TGTGCCAGCTCACAGTACCAAGAGACCCAGTACTTC
.	.	TRBJ1-5	TRBV10-1	CASSEPRNQPQHF	TGCGCCAGCAGTGAGCCCCGCAATCAGCCCCAGCATTTT
.	.	TRBJ1-4	TRBV30	CAWSISGTVNEKLFF	TGTGCCTGGAGCATATCCGGGACGGTAAATGAAAAACTGTTTTTT
.	.	TRBJ2-5	TRBV30	CAWSLPGLQETQYF	TGTGCCTGGAGTTTGCCGGGTCTCCAAGAGACCCAGTACTTC
TRBD1	.	TRBJ1-4	TRBV30	CAWTGQGPEKLFF	TGTGCCTGGACGGGACAGGGTCCTGAAAAACTGTTTTTT
TRBD1	.	TRBJ2-2	TRBV30	CAWSTGTGDTGELFF	TGTGCCTGGAGTACCGGGACAGGGGACACCGGGGAGCTGTTTTTT
TRBD2	.	TRBJ2-7	TRBV7-9	CASNVGGSSYEQYF	TGTGCCAGCAACGTCGGGGGGTCATCCTACGAGCAGTACTTC
.	.	TRBJ1-2	TRBV19	CASSFRGGYGYTF	TGTGCCAGTAGCTTCAGGGGTGGCTATGGCTACACCTTC
.	.	TRBJ2-7	TRBV19	CASSIPGPYEQYF	TGTGCCAGTAGTATTCCAGGACCCTACGAGCAGTACTTC
.	.	TRBJ2-3	TRBV4-2	CASSQASRELTDTQYF	TGTGCCAGCAGCCAAGCTAGCCGGGAGCTCACAGATACGCAGTATTTT
.	.	TRBJ2-1	TRBV9	CASSVMSGSDYNEQFF	TGTGCCAGCAGCGTGATGTCCGGGTCTGACTACAATGAGCAGTTCTTC
TRBD2	.	TRBJ2-3	TRBV27	CASSYGAGTTDTQYF	TGTGCCAGCAGTTACGGAGCGGGGACCACAGATACGCAGTATTTT
TRBD1	.	TRBJ2-7	TRBV27	CASSFGDRDYEQYF	TGTGCCAGCAGTTTCGGGGACAGGGACTACGAGCAGTACTTC
TRBD2	.	TRBJ2-7	TRBV19	CASRSSGAGAYEQYF	TGTGCCAGTAGGTCTAGCGGGGCTGGGGCCTACGAGCAGTACTTC
.	.	TRBJ1-1	TRBV4-1	CASSIPTGSPERRVNTEAFF	TGCGCCAGCAGCATCCCAACGGGATCCCCCGAAAGGAGGGTGAACACTGAAGCTTTCTTT
.	.	TRBJ1-2	TRBV6-1	CASSEAEAGYTF	TGTGCCAGCAGTGAAGCGGAGGCCGGCTACACCTTC
TRBD2	many	TRBJ2-1	TRBV7-8	CASSGLLAGGNEQFF	TGTGCCAGCAGCGGTTTACTAGCGGGAGGGAATGAGCAGTTCTTC
TRBD2	.	TRBJ2-7	TRBV14	CASSPLTSPYEQYF	TGTGCCAGCAGCCCCCTGACTAGCCCCTACGAGCAGTACTTC
TRBD1	many	TRBJ2-7	TRBV28	CASSWVGGRTGEPIRYGEQYF	TGTGCCAGCAGTTGGGTCGGAGGAAGGACAGGGGAGCCCATCCGGTATGGGGAGCAGTACTTC
TRBD2	.	TRBJ2-3	TRBV7-3	CASSPQGRASGSPDTQYF	TGTGCCAGCAGCCCACAGGGCCGGGCTAGCGGGAGCCCAGATACGCAGTATTTT
.	few	TRBJ1-5	TRBV28	CATRDINQPQHF	TGTGCCACCCGGGACATTAATCAGCCCCAGCATTTT
TRBD2	few	TRBJ2-7	TRBV10-2	CASSDPRTSASSYEQYF	TGCGCCAGCAGTGATCCCCGGACTAGCGCGAGCTCCTACGAGCAGTACTTC
.	.	TRBJ1-5	TRBV25-1	CAGSELRDTEQPQHF	TGTGCCGGCAGTGAGCTCCGGGACACTGAACAGCCCCAGCATTTT